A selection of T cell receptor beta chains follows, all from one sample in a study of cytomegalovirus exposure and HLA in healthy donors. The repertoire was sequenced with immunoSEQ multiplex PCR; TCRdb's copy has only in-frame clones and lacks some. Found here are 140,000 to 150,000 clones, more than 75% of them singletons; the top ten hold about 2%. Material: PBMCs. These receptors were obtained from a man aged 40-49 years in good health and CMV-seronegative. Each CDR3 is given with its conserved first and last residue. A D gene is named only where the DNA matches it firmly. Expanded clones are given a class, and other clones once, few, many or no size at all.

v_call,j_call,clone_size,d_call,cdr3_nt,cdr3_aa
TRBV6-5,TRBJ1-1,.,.,TGTGCCAGCAGTCAAGACAGGCTGAACACTGAAGCTTTCTTT,CASSQDRLNTEAFF
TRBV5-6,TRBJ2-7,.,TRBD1,TGTGCCAGCGAGGGACAGGGTCTCGACGAGCAGTACTTC,CASEGQGLDEQYF
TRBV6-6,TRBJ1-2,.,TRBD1,TGTGCCAGCAGTTCAATTACAGGGGTCCCCTATGGCTACACCTTC,CASSSITGVPYGYTF
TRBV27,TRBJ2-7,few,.,TGTGCCAGCAGTTTTCTCAGAGAAGGGGGTCTCTACGAGCAGTACTTC,CASSFLREGGLYEQYF
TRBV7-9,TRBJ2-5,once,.,TGTGCCAGCCGCTCTTCGGGTGAACCCCAGGAGACCCAGTACTTC,CASRSSGEPQETQYF
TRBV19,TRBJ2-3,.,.,TGTGCCAGTAAGGGGGGGCTCGGAGCAGATACGCAGTATTTT,CASKGGLGADTQYF
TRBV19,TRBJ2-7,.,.,TGTGCCAGTAGTAGTTCCGGGACACTTACCTACGAGCAGTACTTC,CASSSSGTLTYEQYF
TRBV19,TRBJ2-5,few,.,TGTGCCAGTAGTCCCTCGACAGGTTACCAAGAGACCCAGTACTTC,CASSPSTGYQETQYF
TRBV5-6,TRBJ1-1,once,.,TGTGCCAGCAGCTTGGATCAACTCCAGGGGTATCAGTCTGAAGCTTTCTTT,CASSLDQLQGYQSEAFF
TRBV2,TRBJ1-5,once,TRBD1,TGTGCCAGCAGCGTAGGACAGGGTAGTCAGCCCCAGCATTTT,CASSVGQGSQPQHF
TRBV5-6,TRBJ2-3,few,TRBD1,TGTGCCAGCAGCAGGGACAGGGGGTACGCAGATACGCAGTATTTT,CASSRDRGYADTQYF
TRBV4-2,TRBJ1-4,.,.,TGTGCCAGCAGCCAAGATTGGGGGGGCCCGGATGAAAAACTGTTTTTT,CASSQDWGGPDEKLFF
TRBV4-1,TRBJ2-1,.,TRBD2,TGCGCCAGCAGCCCAAACTCGGGACTAGCGGGAGGGCCGACCTACAATGAGCAGTTCTTC,CASSPNSGLAGGPTYNEQFF
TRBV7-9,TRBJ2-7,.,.,TGTGCCAGCAGCTGGGCAAGCGGGCCTTACGAGCAGTACTTC,CASSWASGPYEQYF